This TCR beta chain was recovered during a study of blood T cell repertoires in COVID-19. Profiled with immunoSEQ multiplex PCR; TCRdb holds only in-frame clones, not every one. The sample holds about 270,000 clones, approximately 91% seen once. Individuals drawn from 24 US areas were roughly 18 to 95 years old. The sample taken for sequencing was PBMCs or T cells enriched from blood (not recorded which). This clonotype was sampled from a woman between 40 and 55 years old with acute COVID-19.

The CDR3 DNA is TGTGCCACCAGCAGAGATGGGCCTCCCAATGAGCAGTTCTTC. Protein sequence: CATSRDGPPNEQFF. The chain employs TRBV15 and TRBJ2-1; D is unclear. The CDR3 runs to 14 residues. V lost 0 bases and J 6 bases, leaving 9 bases between the germline ends. Germline V gene lookup returns CDR1 LNHNV and CDR2 YYDKDF (reference sequence). Together with reference TRBV15 and TRBJ2-1, the CDR3 gives the full variable domain: DAMVIQNPRYQVTQFGKPVTLSCSQTLNHNVMYWYQQKSSQAPKLLFHYYDKDFNNEADTPDNFQSRRPNTSFCFLDIRSPGLGDTAMYLCATSRDGPPNEQFFGPGTRLTVL.